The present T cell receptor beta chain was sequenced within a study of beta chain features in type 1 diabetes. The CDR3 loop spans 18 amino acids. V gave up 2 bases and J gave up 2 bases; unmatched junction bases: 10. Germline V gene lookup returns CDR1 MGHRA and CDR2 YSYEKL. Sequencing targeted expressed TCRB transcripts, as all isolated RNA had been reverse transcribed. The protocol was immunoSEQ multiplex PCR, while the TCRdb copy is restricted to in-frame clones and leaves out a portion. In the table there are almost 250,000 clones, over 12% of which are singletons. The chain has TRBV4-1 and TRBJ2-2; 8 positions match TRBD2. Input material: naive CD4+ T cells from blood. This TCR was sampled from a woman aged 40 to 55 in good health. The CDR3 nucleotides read TGCGCCAGCAGCCAAACCCCCGGTGCGGGGGGCAACACCGGGGAGCTGTTTTTT. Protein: CASSQTPGAGGNTGELFF.